The next 19 T cell receptor beta chains were all read from a single sample in a study of blood T cell repertoires in COVID-19. Libraries were prepared by immunoSEQ multiplex PCR; TCRdb keeps only in-frame clonotypes and omits some of them. The sample records 200,000 to 250,000 clones, around 86% being singletons. Sample: peripheral blood. The receptors were sampled from a man in his sixties who had recovered from COVID-19.

This chain connects TRBV10-3 to TRBJ2-2; the match to TRBD2 covers 14 bases. V shed 6 bases and J 5 bases; nucleotides not matched to a gene: 2. This CDR3 has 15 amino acids. Germline assignment: CDR1 ENHRY and CDR2 SYGVKD. This chain's CDR3 is CAIRGTSGSTGELFF. The CDR3 nucleotides read TGTGCCATCAGGGGGACTAGCGGGAGTACCGGGGAGCTGTTTTTT.

The genes are TRBV15 and TRBJ1-4; D perhaps matches TRBD1 (5 bases). V was trimmed by 3 bases and J by 7 bases, leaving 12 bases between them. The CDR3 is 14 amino acids. Germline V lookup: CDR1 LNHNV, CDR2 YYDKDF (reference sequence). CDR3: CATSRSLGGEKLFF. The CDR3 bases are TGTGCCACCAGCAGGTCCCTGGGGGGTGAAAAACTGTTTTTT.

The chain recombines TRBV5-1 with TRBJ1-2, with 7 bases identical to TRBD1. The CDR3 covers 15 residues. Trimming at V came to 5 bases and at J to 3 bases, leaving 10 bases not matched to a gene. The germline CDR1 and CDR2 sequences are SGHRS and YFSETQ. The CDR3 coding sequence is TGCGCCAGCAGATCTCGACAGGGAGTAGACTATGGCTACACCTTC. It yields the protein CASRSRQGVDYGYTF.

This chain joins TRBV11-2 and TRBJ1-1; D is uncertain. Trimming pared 1 base from V and 0 bases from J, leaving 12 bases between. Germline values: CDR1 SGHAT, CDR2 FQNNGV. The CDR3 runs to 16 residues. The CDR3 nucleotides read TGTGCCAGCAGCTTAGTACGAGGCTCTCTGAACACTGAAGCTTTCTTT. The encoded protein is CASSLVRGSLNTEAFF.

The chain recombines TRBV24-1 with TRBJ1-2; TRBD1 agrees at 7 bases. This CDR3 contains 18 residues. Trimming took 5 bases from V and 0 from J; bases not matched to a gene: 14. The germline gives CDR1 KGHDR, CDR2 SFDVKD. CDR3 nucleotide sequence: TGTGCCACCAGTGGCCCCGGGACAGAGATAGAAGCTAACTATGGCTACACCTTC. This codes for CATSGPGTEIEANYGYTF.

The chain links TRBV19 to TRBJ2-7; tentative D call: TRBD1 (6 bases). CDR1 LNHDA and CDR2 SQIVND come from the germline V gene (reference sequence). Trimming pared 4 bases from V and 10 bases from J, leaving 11 bases between. The CDR3 sequence is 11 residues long. This CDR3 is CASSNHRDQYF. As DNA, the CDR3 is TGTGCCAGTAGTAACCACAGGGACCAGTACTTC.

V is TRBV14 and J is TRBJ2-3; D is ambiguous. Germline-derived CDR1 and CDR2 are SGHDN and FVKESK. V was cut by 2 bases and J by 5 bases, with 2 bases left in between. The CDR3 consists of 11 residues. Here the CDR3 reads CASSQRDTQYF. DNA for the CDR3: TGTGCCAGCAGCCAACGAGATACGCAGTATTTT.

The rearrangement links TRBV10-3 to TRBJ1-1, with D possibly TRBD1 on 5 matching bases. Germline V lookup: CDR1 ENHRY, CDR2 SYGVKD. CDR3 size: 16 residues. Trimming took 6 bases from V and 1 from J, leaving 18 bases between them. CDR3 sequence reads: CAISQTLRTPNTEAFF. The CDR3, as DNA: TGTGCCATCAGCCAGACCCTTAGGACACCGAACACTGAAGCTTTCTTT.

The genes are TRBV30 and TRBJ2-3; 9 positions agree with TRBD2. This CDR3 spans 19 amino acids. CDR1 GTSNPN and CDR2 SVGIG come from the germline V gene (reference sequence). Trimming took 0 bases from V and 6 from J; bases not matched to a gene: 19. This CDR3 is CAWSVLDPRLAGFMDTQYF. The CDR3 bases are TGTGCCTGGAGTGTACTGGACCCTCGGCTAGCGGGATTTATGGATACGCAGTATTTT. The variable domain in full, completed from reference TRBV30 and TRBJ2-3, reads SQTIHQWPATLVQPVGSPLSLECTVEGTSNPNLYWYRQAAGRGLQLLFYSVGIGQISSEVPQNLSASRPQDRQFILSSKKLLLSDSGFYLCAWSVLDPRLAGFMDTQYFGPGTRLTVL.

The gene calls are TRBV9 and TRBJ1-2, with a weak D call TRBD1 (5 bases). Trimming took 0 bases from V and 2 from J, leaving 11 bases between them. Germline CDR1 is SGDLS and CDR2 is YYNGEE. The CDR3 covers 15 residues. The CDR3 here is CASSVGSAGNYGYTF. The CDR3 bases are TGTGCCAGCAGCGTAGGGTCGGCAGGGAACTATGGCTACACCTTC. Variable domain in full (rest from reference TRBV9 and TRBJ1-2): DSGVTQTPKHLITATGQRVTLRCSPRSGDLSVYWYQQSLDQGLQFLIQYYNGEERAKGNILERFSAQQFPDLHSELNLSSLELGDSALYFCASSVGSAGNYGYTFGSGTRLTVV.

As concerns this clone: Different DNA sequences within this sample yield the same CDR3. This chain links TRBV3-1 (or the pseudogene TRBV3-2) with TRBJ1-1; D remains ambiguous. CDR1 and CDR2 (germline): LGHDT, YNNKEL (reference sequence). Between the trimmed V and J ends, which lost 5 bases and 3 bases, there was a span of 10 bases. The CDR3 runs 13 residues. The CDR3 bases are TGTGCCAGCAGCTTAAGGCGGGACACTGAAGCTTTCTTT. It is translated as CASSLRRDTEAFF.

The chain recombines TRBV9 with TRBJ2-3; 7 bases align to TRBD2. CDR3 length: 16 residues. The germline V gene has CDR1 SGDLS and CDR2 YYNGEE. The junction had 11 bases not matched to a gene; V was cut back by 0 bases and J by 7 bases. For the CDR3, the DNA is TGTGCCAGCAGCGTAGGACTAGCTCCCGACCCGTATACGCAGTATTTT. It encodes CASSVGLAPDPYTQYF.

The gene calls are TRBV20-1 and TRBJ1-1; a weak D match, TRBD1 (5 bases). This CDR3 comprises 10 residues. Trimming stripped 4 bases from V and 8 bases from J, with 8 bases between. Germline loops: CDR1 DFQATT, CDR2 SNEGSKA (reference sequence). CDR3 in DNA: TGCAGTGCTACGACAGAAGAAGCTTTCTTT. Its protein is CSATTEEAFF.

The chain uses TRBV19 and TRBJ2-3; TRBD2 aligns across 13 bases. The trim removed 5 bases at V and 0 bases at J, leaving 2 bases unmatched. The CDR3 sequence is 16 residues long. Germline V gene lookup returns CDR1 LNHDA and CDR2 SQIVND (reference sequence). As DNA, the CDR3 is TGTGCCAGTAGTGGGACTAGCGGGACGAGCACAGATACGCAGTATTTT. Encoded protein: CASSGTSGTSTDTQYF. Combining the CDR3 with reference TRBV19 and TRBJ2-3 gives the whole variable domain DGGITQSPKYLFRKEGQNVTLSCEQNLNHDAMYWYRQDPGQGLRLIYYSQIVNDFQKGDIAEGYSVSREKKESFPLTVTSAQKNPTAFYLCASSGTSGTSTDTQYFGPGTRLTVL.

The rearrangement uses TRBV7-3 and TRBJ1-3; D is uncertain. Deletions cut 1 base from V and 0 bases from J, with 10 bases between. Germline-derived CDR1 and CDR2 are SGHTA and FQGTGA. This CDR3 region has 16 residues. Written as DNA, the CDR3 is TGTGCCAGCAGCTTAAACCCCGGGGTCTCTGGAAACACCATATATTTT. It yields the protein CASSLNPGVSGNTIYF.

The V and J genes are TRBV30 and TRBJ1-2; unclear D gene. The CDR3 extends over 12 amino acids. Per germline, CDR1 GTSNPN and CDR2 SVGIG (reference sequence). The ends were cut back, 0 bases at V and 6 bases at J, with 8 bases in the middle. The CDR3 spells CAWSVHINGYTF. As DNA, the CDR3 is TGTGCCTGGAGTGTACACATAAATGGCTACACCTTC.

In its sample, this clone was seen a few times. The J gene is TRBJ1-1, the V gene TRBV6-5, with 7 bases matching TRBD1. This CDR3 comprises 13 residues. V lost 7 bases and J lost 3; bases outside the gene matches: 5. Germline V lookup: CDR1 MNHEY, CDR2 SVGAGI. The CDR3 region has the DNA TGTGCCAGCACCCGACAGGGACACACTGAAGCTTTCTTT. It is translated as CASTRQGHTEAFF.

A word on this clone: Other DNA sequences in the same sample also yield this CDR3. The chain has TRBV5-1 and TRBJ2-5; TRBD1 agrees at 7 bases. The CDR3 is 14 residues long. From germline, CDR1 is SGHRS and CDR2 YFSETQ. With V trimmed by 4 bases and J by 2 bases, 5 bases remained unmatched. For the CDR3, the DNA is TGCGCCAGCAGCCCCGGGACAGCTCAAGAGACCCAGTACTTC. This translates into CASSPGTAQETQYF.

The chain carries TRBV9 and TRBJ2-7; TRBD2 might be the D (5 bases). The CDR3 sequence is 16 residues long. Germline V gives CDR1 SGDLS, CDR2 YYNGEE. V lost 0 bases, J lost 7 bases, and 20 bases lay in between. The chain's CDR3 is CASSVGVSEGPWEQYF. Here the CDR3 DNA reads TGTGCCAGCAGCGTAGGGGTTAGCGAGGGTCCGTGGGAGCAGTACTTC.